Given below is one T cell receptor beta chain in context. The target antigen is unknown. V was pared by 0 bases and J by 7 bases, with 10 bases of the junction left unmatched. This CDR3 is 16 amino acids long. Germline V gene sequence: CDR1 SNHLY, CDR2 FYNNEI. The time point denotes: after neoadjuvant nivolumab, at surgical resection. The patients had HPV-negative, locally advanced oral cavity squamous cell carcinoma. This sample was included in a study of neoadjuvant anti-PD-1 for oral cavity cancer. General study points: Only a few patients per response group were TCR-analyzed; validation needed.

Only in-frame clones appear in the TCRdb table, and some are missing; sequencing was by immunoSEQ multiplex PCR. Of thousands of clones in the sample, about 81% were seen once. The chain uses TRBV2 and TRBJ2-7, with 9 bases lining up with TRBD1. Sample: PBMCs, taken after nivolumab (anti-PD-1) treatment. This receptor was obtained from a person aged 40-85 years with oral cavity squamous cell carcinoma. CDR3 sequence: CASSEALRTGAVEQYF. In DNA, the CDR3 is TGTGCCAGCAGTGAAGCGCTAAGGACAGGGGCCGTGGAGCAGTACTTC.